Listed here is a single T cell receptor (beta chain). No antigen is known for it. A read error may produce the germline difference seen at one junction end. Researchers partitioned CD4+ cells into CD45RA+ naive and CD45RA-negative memory subsets. The authors split each subset's genomic DNA evenly across several immunoSEQ plates. The repertoire was sequenced with immunoSEQ multiplex PCR; TCRdb's copy has only in-frame clones and lacks some. The sample includes millions of clones, approximately 93% of them seen just once. Germline-derived CDR1 and CDR2 are WNHNN and SYGVQD (reference sequence). The CDR3 spans 12 residues. This sample was taken from a study of shared clonotypes between healthy human individuals. Study-level results: Naive subsets tended to show greater estimated richness than memory subsets. Sampling covered blood only; tissue repertoires likely differ.

Sequencing used naive CD4+ T cells from PBMCs. Subset described: CD45RA+ positively selected. The rearrangement links TRBV10-1 to TRBJ2-3, with TRBD1 as a possible D gene (5 bases). The source of this sequence is a man younger than 35 in good health. Some clones in this sample may be carry-over from other donors' samples. The CDR3 coding sequence is TGCGCCAGCAGTGAGTGTTGGGGCAGGGCAGTCTTT. Encoded protein: CASSECWGRAVF.